Here is one T cell receptor beta chain with its context. These data are taken from a study of blood T cell repertoires in COVID-19. On the study more broadly: The United States, Italy and Spain were the sources of the acute and convalescent COVID-19 samples.

A Seattle source enrolled patients during active infection and followed them longitudinally. Methods used by the authors: Cell counts per sample came from amplifying reference gene primers. Measured with immunoSEQ multiplex PCR; TCRdb has only the in-frame clones, and not every one. V and J calls and clone size are as listed in that table; D and trimming were resolved from the DNA. The table lists about 220,000 clones, approximately 85% of them singletons. Germline CDR1 SGDLS, CDR2 YYNGEE. V lost 0 bases and J 7 bases, leaving 13 bases between the germline ends. The length of the CDR3 is 15 residues. The chain employs TRBV9 and TRBJ2-2, with D maybe TRBD2 (5 bases). This clonotype was obtained from an older woman with COVID-19, enrolled during active disease. Sequenced sample: peripheral blood. For the CDR3, the DNA is TGTGCCAGCAGCGTAGACGAGTGGAGGCACGGGGAGCTGTTTTTT. Translated, it gives CASSVDEWRHGELFF.